This T cell receptor beta chain was sequenced in a study of T-cell memory formation after mild COVID-19. The overall study: Each donor largely had its own TCR clusters. General study points: What remained unconfirmed was the SARS-CoV-2 specificity of second-wave clones peaking on day 37. Cross-reactive memory appears to have joined, as suggested by some responding clones showing up in pre-infection memory.

This clonotype was recorded a few times. The antigen remains unidentified. Using constant-segment primers, 5'RACE produced TCR alpha and TCR beta cDNA libraries carrying sample barcodes and UMIs. One entry per CDR3 protein results from TCRdb running MiXCR on the 5' RACE reads. The data contain over 130,000 distinct CDR3 sequences, more than 13% of them seen just once; the ten biggest clones take up 25% to 30%. The CDR3 contains 15 residues. Germline lookup yields CDR1 LGHDT and CDR2 YNNKEL (reference sequence). V lost 4 bases and J lost 1, with 14 bases in between. The chain links TRBV3-1 to TRBJ2-7; D might be TRBD2 (5 bases). The sequencing sample was made of PBMCs or a T cell subset sorted from them (not recorded which). This TCR was sampled from an adult woman who had mild COVID-19 (a few samples of this study predate the infection). Cell type and time point are not known. The CDR3 DNA is TGTGCCAGCAGCCTCGGACTCTCAGCGTCCTACGAGCAGTACTTC. Translated: CASSLGLSASYEQYF.